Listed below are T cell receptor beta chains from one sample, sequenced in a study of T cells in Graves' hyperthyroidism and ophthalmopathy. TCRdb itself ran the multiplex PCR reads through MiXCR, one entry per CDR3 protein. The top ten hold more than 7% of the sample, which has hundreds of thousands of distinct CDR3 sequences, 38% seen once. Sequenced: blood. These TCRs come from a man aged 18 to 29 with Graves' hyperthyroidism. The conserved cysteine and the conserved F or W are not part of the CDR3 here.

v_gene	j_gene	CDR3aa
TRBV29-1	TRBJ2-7	SVEEDLPGGAYEQY
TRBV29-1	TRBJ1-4	SVRHTADTGEKLF
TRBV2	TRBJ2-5	ASRDPLQETQY
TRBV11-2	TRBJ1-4	ASSIREGNEKLF
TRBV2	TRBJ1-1	ASSEDGRDAEAF
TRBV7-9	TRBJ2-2	ASSPGQSNTGELF
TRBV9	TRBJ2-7	ASSVGRSPYEQY
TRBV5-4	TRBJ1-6	ASSPGQGTGPLH
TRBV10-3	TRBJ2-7	AISERTGQNEQY
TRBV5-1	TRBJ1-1	ASSLAGGDTEAF
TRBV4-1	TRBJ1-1	ASSDSTGDAF
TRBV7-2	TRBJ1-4	ASSPGFDEKLF
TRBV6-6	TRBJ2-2	ASSSAGGEDTGELF
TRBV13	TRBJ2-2	ASSSPGFSPELF
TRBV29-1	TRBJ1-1	SLGQVNTEAF
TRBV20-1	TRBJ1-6	SAIPRQGDNSPLH
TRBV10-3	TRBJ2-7	ASSFNRGAHEQY
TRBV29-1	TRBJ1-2	SVVRGANYGYT
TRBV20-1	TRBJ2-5	SALSLLGQETQY
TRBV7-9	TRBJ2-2	ASSFDRRLTGELF
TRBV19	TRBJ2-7	ASSTGTGYEQY
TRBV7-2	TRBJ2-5	ASSLNLGARGETQY
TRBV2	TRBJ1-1	ASGVENTEAF
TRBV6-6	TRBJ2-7	ASSISTGIYEQY
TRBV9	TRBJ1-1	ASIWGVGGTEAF
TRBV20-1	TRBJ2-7	SATKWDFSYEQY
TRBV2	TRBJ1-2	ASSEAYREGYGYT
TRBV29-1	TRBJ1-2	SALGLGGYT
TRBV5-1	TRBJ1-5	ASSLIPGDQPQH
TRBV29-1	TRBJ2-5	SALLAEYQETQY
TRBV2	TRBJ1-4	ASSDFYSNEKLF
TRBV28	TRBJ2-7	ASLKQGNEQY
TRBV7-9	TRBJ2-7	ASSFPDEQY
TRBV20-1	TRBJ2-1	SGTFGTANEQF
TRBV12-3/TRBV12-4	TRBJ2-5	ASSLSGGSRQETQY
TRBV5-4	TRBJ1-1	ASSWVRAEAF
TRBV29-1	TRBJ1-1	SVPDSREAF
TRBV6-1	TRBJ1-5	ASTNIVNQPQH
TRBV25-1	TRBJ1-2	ASVRTGEGFHGYT
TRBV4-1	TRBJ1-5	ASSAGRLNQPQH
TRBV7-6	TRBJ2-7	ASSLLAGGMTYEQY
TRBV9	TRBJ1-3	ASSEVISGNTIY
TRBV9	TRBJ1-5	ASSAQGANNQPQH
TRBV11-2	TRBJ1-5	ASSLAGVGGNQPQH
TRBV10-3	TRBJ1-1	AISESMRNTEAF
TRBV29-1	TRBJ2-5	SVEPLRGETQY
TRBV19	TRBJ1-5	ASSMSGDSNQPQH